This TCR beta chain is drawn from a study of blood T cells in healthy people across ages. Whole-study results and caveats: Naive CD4+ cells and diversity were both higher in long-lived donors than in aged donors.

In the case of this clonotype: Its antigen is not known.

The second PCR ran roughly 6 to 11 cycles with a sample-barcoded 5' primer and J-beta primers. Using its own MiXCR run on the 5' RACE reads, TCRdb lists one record per CDR3 protein. The profile shows fewer than 1,200,000 distinct CDR3 sequences, around 25% of them singletons. This sample was also put to use in a study of T cells of mothers and their children.

What was sequenced was blood. The clonotype comes from a girl aged 2 to 10 in good health.

The CDR3 region has the DNA TGCAGTGCTAGTTCCCAGTCGTACTACGAGCAGTACTTC. Its protein is CSASSQSYYEQYF. This chain joins TRBV20-1 and TRBJ2-7; D unresolved. Germline values: CDR1 DFQATT, CDR2 SNEGSKA (reference sequence). The CDR3 consists of 13 residues. V was trimmed by 3 bases and J by 3 bases, leaving 12 bases between them.